A selection of T cell receptor beta chains follows, all from one sample in a study of OX40 agonist ivuxolimab in advanced cancers. The data were produced by immunoSEQ multiplex PCR, yet TCRdb's version contains in-frame clones alone and is incomplete. The table lists 65,000 to 80,000 clones, under 95% of them singletons. This specimen consisted of CD4+ or CD8+ T cells sorted from blood, obtained in a trial of the OX40 agonist ivuxolimab. The receptors originated from an adult with an advanced solid tumor such as melanoma, head and neck, liver or kidney cancer. Both conserved end residues are part of each CDR3. The order of the fields is clone size, CDR3 length, V gene, J gene, CDR3 protein. Clone size is stated in some rows and not others, as once, few, many or a class when expanded.

clone size: -; CDR3 length: 14; V gene: TRBV27; J gene: TRBJ2-7; CDR3 protein: CASTATPSSYEQYF
clone size: few; CDR3 length: 13; V gene: TRBV2; J gene: TRBJ1-5; CDR3 protein: CASGWNSNQPQHF
clone size: -; CDR3 length: 15; V gene: TRBV27; J gene: TRBJ2-7; CDR3 protein: CASSLIGFQNYEQYF
clone size: -; CDR3 length: 14; V gene: TRBV5-1; J gene: TRBJ2-7; CDR3 protein: CASSLAGGTYEQYF
clone size: -; CDR3 length: 16; V gene: TRBV4-2; J gene: TRBJ2-7; CDR3 protein: CASSQDQTSGGQEQYF
clone size: -; CDR3 length: 15; V gene: TRBV12-5; J gene: TRBJ2-1; CDR3 protein: CASGLGGSSYNEQFF
clone size: -; CDR3 length: 17; V gene: TRBV7-6; J gene: TRBJ1-5; CDR3 protein: CASSLGAGLNSNQPQHF
clone size: -; CDR3 length: 18; V gene: TRBV6-1; J gene: TRBJ2-1; CDR3 protein: CASSDPIGTLSSYNEQFF
clone size: -; CDR3 length: 13; V gene: TRBV15; J gene: TRBJ1-1; CDR3 protein: CATSGGMNTEAFF
clone size: -; CDR3 length: 16; V gene: TRBV6-1; J gene: TRBJ2-5; CDR3 protein: CASSEFTGGIQETQYF
clone size: -; CDR3 length: 16; V gene: TRBV10-3; J gene: TRBJ2-3; CDR3 protein: CAISDPDRLSTDTQYF
clone size: -; CDR3 length: 15; V gene: TRBV5-5; J gene: TRBJ2-5; CDR3 protein: CASSLKRGGLETQYF
clone size: -; CDR3 length: 13; V gene: TRBV13; J gene: TRBJ2-1; CDR3 protein: CASSSGTSGEQFF
clone size: -; CDR3 length: 16; V gene: TRBV4-1; J gene: TRBJ2-7; CDR3 protein: CASSHPPVGGDYEQYF
clone size: -; CDR3 length: 14; V gene: TRBV9; J gene: TRBJ2-7; CDR3 protein: CASSVEGVPYEQYF
clone size: -; CDR3 length: 15; V gene: TRBV12-5; J gene: TRBJ2-3; CDR3 protein: CASGLGPTGPDTQYF
clone size: -; CDR3 length: 13; V gene: TRBV6-5; J gene: TRBJ2-5; CDR3 protein: CASRGGAGETQYF
clone size: -; CDR3 length: 16; V gene: TRBV15; J gene: TRBJ2-2; CDR3 protein: CATSPTAGANTGELFF
clone size: -; CDR3 length: 15; V gene: TRBV7-7; J gene: TRBJ1-2; CDR3 protein: CASSPIGAGEQGYTF
clone size: -; CDR3 length: 17; V gene: TRBV7-3; J gene: TRBJ2-3; CDR3 protein: CASSRQGARTSTDTQYF
clone size: -; CDR3 length: 15; V gene: TRBV2; J gene: TRBJ2-3; CDR3 protein: CASTSQRGITDTQYF
clone size: -; CDR3 length: 15; V gene: TRBV5-1; J gene: TRBJ2-1; CDR3 protein: CASSPFAREDNEQFF
clone size: -; CDR3 length: 13; V gene: TRBV28; J gene: TRBJ2-7; CDR3 protein: CASSLRRGGEQYF
clone size: -; CDR3 length: 12; V gene: TRBV9; J gene: TRBJ1-4; CDR3 protein: CASSSTNEKLFF
clone size: -; CDR3 length: 11; V gene: TRBV7-9; J gene: TRBJ1-1; CDR3 protein: CASRVGTEAFF
clone size: -; CDR3 length: 14; V gene: TRBV7-8; J gene: TRBJ2-7; CDR3 protein: CASSLRTHPYEQYF
clone size: -; CDR3 length: 13; V gene: TRBV27; J gene: TRBJ2-7; CDR3 protein: CASSPTPNYEQYF
clone size: -; CDR3 length: 16; V gene: TRBV7-6; J gene: TRBJ2-2; CDR3 protein: CASSLIGTVNTGELFF
clone size: -; CDR3 length: 15; V gene: TRBV10-3; J gene: TRBJ2-7; CDR3 protein: CAISESGTGNYEQYF
clone size: -; CDR3 length: 15; V gene: TRBV11-1; J gene: TRBJ2-7; CDR3 protein: CASSLAAPTSYEQYF
clone size: -; CDR3 length: 15; V gene: TRBV7-9; J gene: TRBJ1-1; CDR3 protein: CASSFMREVNTEAFF
clone size: -; CDR3 length: 12; V gene: TRBV10-3; J gene: TRBJ1-1; CDR3 protein: CAISDGNTEAFF
clone size: -; CDR3 length: 16; V gene: TRBV5-6; J gene: TRBJ2-5; CDR3 protein: CASSLEPGQGSETQYF
clone size: -; CDR3 length: 12; V gene: TRBV6-5; J gene: TRBJ1-2; CDR3 protein: CASSSTGNGYTF
clone size: -; CDR3 length: 16; V gene: TRBV7-6; J gene: TRBJ2-1; CDR3 protein: CASSPPEGPQSVEQFF
clone size: -; CDR3 length: 16; V gene: TRBV11-2; J gene: TRBJ2-3; CDR3 protein: CASSSWTLPTTDTQYF
clone size: -; CDR3 length: 18; V gene: TRBV7-8; J gene: TRBJ2-2; CDR3 protein: CASSPGTSGLGGTGELFF
clone size: -; CDR3 length: 13; V gene: TRBV19; J gene: TRBJ2-2; CDR3 protein: CASTRAGAGELFF
clone size: -; CDR3 length: 12; V gene: TRBV5-1; J gene: TRBJ2-7; CDR3 protein: CASSLGTPEQYF
clone size: -; CDR3 length: 16; V gene: TRBV10-3; J gene: TRBJ2-7; CDR3 protein: CAISVPGQGVAYEQYF
clone size: once; CDR3 length: 13; V gene: TRBV27; J gene: TRBJ1-2; CDR3 protein: CASSLSQGGGYTF
clone size: once; CDR3 length: 14; V gene: TRBV5-4; J gene: TRBJ2-3; CDR3 protein: CASGGLGSADTQYF
clone size: -; CDR3 length: 14; V gene: TRBV27; J gene: TRBJ2-5; CDR3 protein: CASSLGTVGETQYF
clone size: -; CDR3 length: 15; V gene: TRBV13; J gene: TRBJ2-7; CDR3 protein: CASSLGGGRSYEQYF
clone size: -; CDR3 length: 18; V gene: TRBV4-2; J gene: TRBJ2-2; CDR3 protein: CASSQDPPLAGNTGELFF
clone size: -; CDR3 length: 15; V gene: TRBV11-3; J gene: TRBJ2-3; CDR3 protein: CASSLGGTSTDTQYF
clone size: -; CDR3 length: 12; V gene: TRBV29-1; J gene: TRBJ2-7; CDR3 protein: CSVELGVHEQYF
clone size: -; CDR3 length: 15; V gene: TRBV5-8; J gene: TRBJ1-1; CDR3 protein: CASSLWGQGGTEAFF
clone size: -; CDR3 length: 13; V gene: TRBV5-8; J gene: TRBJ2-2; CDR3 protein: CASSFDLSGELFF
clone size: -; CDR3 length: 15; V gene: TRBV23-1; J gene: TRBJ2-5; CDR3 protein: CASSPYWVDRETQYF
clone size: -; CDR3 length: 16; V gene: TRBV5-8; J gene: TRBJ2-7; CDR3 protein: CASSWAQQGSGFEQYF
clone size: -; CDR3 length: 16; V gene: TRBV9; J gene: TRBJ2-5; CDR3 protein: CASSHNIKTGKETQYF
clone size: -; CDR3 length: 13; V gene: TRBV13; J gene: TRBJ2-5; CDR3 protein: CASSLGLVETQYF